A single sample gave rise to the 12 T cell receptor beta chains below, sequenced in a study of blood T cell repertoires in COVID-19. Only in-frame clones appear in the TCRdb table, and some are missing; sequencing was by immunoSEQ multiplex PCR. The repertoire holds some 74,000 clones, 80% seen once, with more than 10% in the top ten. Sequenced: peripheral blood. These receptor sequences come from a human donor in a cohort sampled during active COVID-19.

The chain combines TRBV5-8 with TRBJ2-7; 9 nucleotides line up with TRBD1. CDR3 length equals 15 residues. Germline values: CDR1 SGHTS, CDR2 YDEGEE. V was clipped by 6 bases and J by 2 bases; unmatched bases: 9. The CDR3 DNA follows: TGTGCCAGCACGAACCCAGGGACAGGGACCTACGAGCAGTACTTC. Protein: CASTNPGTGTYEQYF.

The gene calls are TRBV6-5 and TRBJ1-6; 11 nucleotides line up with TRBD1. The CDR3 is 15 amino acids. Per the germline V gene, CDR1 is MNHEY and CDR2 is SVGAGI. After removal of 7 bases from V and 10 bases from J, the junction contained 9 bases not matched to a gene. The DNA of the CDR3 is TGTGCCAGCACCAAGGGACAGGGGGATCGATCACCCCTCCACTTT. Amino acid sequence: CASTKGQGDRSPLHF.

V usage is TRBV7-2 and J usage is TRBJ2-3, with TRBD1 as a possible D gene (5 bases). V dropped 2 bases and J dropped 4 bases, with 16 bases sitting between them. Looked up from germline, CDR1 is SGHTA and CDR2 is FQGNSA. This CDR3 has 16 amino acids. The CDR3, as DNA: TGTGCCAGCAGCTTAAGGGGAAGGGTAGTCTCAGATACGCAGTATTTT. Amino acid sequence: CASSLRGRVVSDTQYF.

This sequence joins TRBV24-1 and TRBJ2-5, with TRBD2 matching over 8 bases. V gave up 5 bases and J gave up 2 bases; unmatched junction bases: 9. CDR3 length equals 16 residues. Germline CDR1 reads KGHDR; CDR2 reads SFDVKD. DNA for the CDR3: TGTGCCACCAGTGGCTGGATAGCGGGGAGACAAGAGACCCAGTACTTC. This sequence encodes CATSGWIAGRQETQYF.

Remarks on this clone: The identical CDR3 is also encoded by other nucleotide sequences in the sample. The gene calls are TRBV5-1 and TRBJ1-6; the D gene is possibly TRBD1 (5 bases). CDR3 length equals 15 residues. V gave up 1 base and J gave up 6 bases, with 11 bases separating them. Germline V gene data show CDR1 as SGHRS and CDR2 as YFSETQ. The CDR3 loop is CASSLSREGNSPLHF. The CDR3 DNA sequence: TGCGCCAGCAGCTTGTCCAGGGAGGGTAATTCACCCCTCCACTTT. Together with reference TRBV5-1 and TRBJ1-6, the CDR3 gives the full variable domain: KAGVTQTPRYLIKTRGQQVTLSCSPISGHRSVSWYQQTPGQGLQFLFEYFSETQRNKGNFPGRFSGRQFSNSRSEMNVSTLELGDSALYLCASSLSREGNSPLHFGNGTRLTVT.

The chain employs TRBV28 and TRBJ1-2; TRBD1 matches at 9 bases. CDR1 MDHEN and CDR2 SYDVKM come from the germline V gene. Trimming cost V 2 bases and J 9 bases; bases outside gene matches: 7. This CDR3 has 14 residues. The CDR3 loop is CASSLNTGGNSYTF. The CDR3 region has the DNA TGTGCCAGCAGTTTAAATACAGGGGGCAATAGCTACACCTTC.

CDR3 coding DNA: TGTGCCAGCAGTTCAGGGGGCAATCAGCCCCAGCATTTT. It translates to CASSSGGNQPQHF. The chain has TRBV6-5 and TRBJ1-5; weak D call: TRBD1 (6 bases). CDR3 size: 13 residues. The ends were cut back, 4 bases at V and 2 bases at J, with 6 bases in the middle. Germline CDR1 and CDR2: MNHEY and SVGAGI.

The V call is TRBV7-2, the J call TRBJ1-2; the D is unclear. The germline gives CDR1 SGHTA, CDR2 FQGNSA. This CDR3 has 14 amino acids. Trimming left V 1 base short and J 0 bases short, with 6 bases between. The CDR3 DNA sequence: TGTGCCAGCAGCTTAGGGTCGGCTAACTATGGCTACACCTTC. Protein: CASSLGSANYGYTF.

The chain combines TRBV10-3 with TRBJ2-4; D may be TRBD1 (6 bases). This CDR3 contains 15 residues. With 11 bases removed from V and 1 base from J, the gap between germline ends came to 18 bases. The germline V gene has CDR1 ENHRY and CDR2 SYGVKD. The CDR3 DNA follows: TGTGCCGCCGAAGACCGCACAGGGGCCAAAAACATTCAGTACTTC. Translated: CAAEDRTGAKNIQYF.

V gene TRBV30 combines with J gene TRBJ1-1; D uncertain. CDR1 GTSNPN and CDR2 SVGIG come from the germline V gene (reference sequence). The CDR3 totals 13 residues. Trimming removed 2 bases from V and 8 bases from J, with 15 bases in between. CDR3 nucleotides: TGTGCCTGGAGTCCCCGTTCCGGGGTGGAAGCTTTCTTT. Its translation: CAWSPRSGVEAFF.

The J gene is TRBJ1-4, the V gene TRBV5-1; D gene ambiguous. Germline CDR1 reads SGHRS; CDR2 reads YFSETQ. V lost 1 base, J lost 5 bases, and 9 bases lay in between. This CDR3 is built from 14 residues. CDR3 sequence (DNA): TGCGCCAGCAGCTTGTCCCTCGGGAATGAAAAACTGTTTTTT. This sequence encodes CASSLSLGNEKLFF.

The chain couples TRBV15 to TRBJ1-1, with D possibly matching TRBD1 (5 bases). V shed 5 bases and J shed 1 base, with 17 bases lying between them. Per germline, CDR1 LNHNV and CDR2 YYDKDF (reference sequence). The CDR3 length is 16 residues. The CDR3 coding sequence is TGTGCCACCAGCCCCTGGGGGGGGGATTCGAACACTGAAGCTTTCTTT. Residues: CATSPWGGDSNTEAFF.